Following are 24 T cell receptor beta chains from one sample sequenced in a study of T cells expressing NK-cell markers. After re-calling the 5' RACE reads, TCRdb lists one entry per CDR3 protein, DNA absent. The sample table includes about 550,000 distinct CDR3 sequences. Material: blood T cells: a sorted CD56 or NKG2C T cell subset, CD4+ or CD8+ T cells, or bulk PBMC T cells (not recorded which). Every receptor here comes from a man between 18 and 29 years old in good health.

The chain has TRBV20-1 and TRBJ2-7. The length of the CDR3 is 14 residues. Germline V CDR1 and CDR2: DFQATT, SNEGSKA (reference sequence). The CDR3 here is CSARAWESTYEQYF.

This chain links TRBV5-5 with TRBJ2-5; the TCRdb D gene call, TRBD1, has no DNA to confirm it. Germline V CDR1 and CDR2: SGHKS, YYEKEE (reference sequence). CDR3 length: 15 amino acids. CDR3 loop: CASSLYVGAQETQYF.

The genes are TRBV5-1 and TRBJ1-5. The CDR3 loop spans 14 amino acids. Germline-derived CDR1 and CDR2 are SGHRS and YFSETQ. This CDR3 is CASSLEGLWQPQHF. Full variable domain (missing parts from reference TRBV5-1 and TRBJ1-5): KAGVTQTPRYLIKTRGQQVTLSCSPISGHRSVSWYQQTPGQGLQFLFEYFSETQRNKGNFPGRFSGRQFSNSRSEMNVSTLELGDSALYLCASSLEGLWQPQHFGDGTRLSIL.

CDR3 loop: CAISESPSGRAYNEQFF. The rearrangement joins TRBV10-3 to TRBJ2-1; TCRdb outputs TRBD2, but without DNA this stays unchecked. The CDR3 consists of 17 residues. Looked up from germline, CDR1 is ENHRY and CDR2 is SYGVKD.

V is TRBV15 and J is TRBJ2-5; TCRdb returns TRBD1, unconfirmable since there is no DNA. The germline V gene encodes CDR1 LNHNV and CDR2 YYDKDF (reference sequence). This CDR3 contains 14 residues. The CDR3 region is CATSSGDIAETQYF.

The chain is built from TRBV20-1 and TRBJ2-3; the D call from TCRdb, TRBD1, cannot be confirmed without DNA. Germline CDR1 reads DFQATT; CDR2 reads SNEGSKA (reference sequence). The CDR3 covers 13 residues. The CDR3 protein is CSARGTTSDTQYF.

V usage is TRBV11-2 and J usage is TRBJ2-7; TCRdb proposes TRBD2, but this gene call is untestable without DNA. CDR3 length: 15 amino acids. Germline-derived CDR1 and CDR2 are SGHAT and FQNNGV. CDR3 loop: CASSLVTGGPKEQYF.

The chain carries TRBV3-1 and TRBJ2-1. The V gene's germline CDR1 is LGHDT and CDR2 YNNKEL (reference sequence). This CDR3 is 13 amino acids long. The CDR3 reads CASSQERSDEQFF.

The chain couples TRBV20-1 to TRBJ2-5; TCRdb picks TRBD2, but there is no DNA to check that call. CDR3 length: 16 residues. CDR1 DFQATT and CDR2 SNEGSKA come from the germline V gene (reference sequence). The CDR3 loop reads CSARIGLAGGPKTQYF.

The chain recombines TRBV7-9 with TRBJ1-2; TCRdb lists TRBD1, though no DNA is available to test this call. This CDR3 has 13 amino acids. Germline CDR1 reads SEHNR; CDR2 reads FQNEAQ (reference sequence). The CDR3 sequence: CALRGGLNYGYTF. The complete variable domain, with remaining parts taken from reference TRBV7-9 and TRBJ1-2, reads DTGVSQNPRHKITKRGQNVTFRCDPISEHNRLYWYRQTLGQGPEFLTYFQNEAQLEKSRLLSDRFSAERPKGSFSTLEIQRTEQGDSAMYLCALRGGLNYGYTFGSGTRLTVV.

The V and J genes are TRBV12-3 or TRBV12-4 and TRBJ2-7. CDR3 size: 13 residues. The CDR3 spells CASSRRIQYEQYF.

V usage is TRBV12-3 or TRBV12-4 and J usage is TRBJ1-1; TCRdb lists TRBD1, though no DNA is available to test this call. The CDR3 is 15 amino acids. CDR3 sequence reads: CASTPWGPVVTEAFF.

The chain joins TRBV11-3 to TRBJ2-3; TCRdb reports TRBD2, a call that lacks DNA to check it against. Germline CDR1 SGHNT, CDR2 YENEEA. The CDR3 is made up of 17 amino acids. The CDR3 sequence is CASSLDPSGTGLDTQYF.

The gene calls are TRBV20-1 and TRBJ2-1; checking the TCRdb D call of TRBD1 is not possible without DNA. The CDR3 runs to 15 residues. Per germline, CDR1 DFQATT and CDR2 SNEGSKA (reference sequence). CDR3: CSARGTASINNEQFF.

The chain employs TRBV12-3 or TRBV12-4 and TRBJ1-1. The CDR3 extends over 14 amino acids. CDR3 residues: CASSLVPVYTEAFF.

The chain recombines TRBV12-5 with TRBJ2-4; TCRdb's D gene call, TRBD1, goes unchecked for lack of DNA. Looked up from germline, CDR1 is LGHNT and CDR2 is FRNRAP. The CDR3 contains 16 residues. CDR3 amino acids: CASAPWGSGDKNIQYF.

The chain has TRBV12-3 or TRBV12-4 and TRBJ2-3. This CDR3 spans 14 amino acids. The CDR3 loop reads CASSLLGFTDTQYF.

The chain is built from TRBV28 and TRBJ2-7; TCRdb designates TRBD1, a call that cannot be tested without DNA. The germline CDR1 and CDR2 sequences are MDHEN and SYDVKM. The CDR3 sequence is 14 residues long. CDR3 protein: CASGEQGPLYEQYF.

The chain links TRBV6-1 to TRBJ2-3. Germline V lookup: CDR1 MNHNS, CDR2 SASEGT. The CDR3 sequence is 13 residues long. CDR3: CASSTAGSRTQYF.

The chain links TRBV5-1 to TRBJ2-5; absent DNA, TCRdb's TRBD1 call cannot be checked. CDR1 is SGHRS, CDR2 YFSETQ, per germline. The CDR3 extends over 16 amino acids. CDR3 sequence: CASSFFKGQHLETQYF. Full variable domain (rest looked up from reference TRBV5-1 and TRBJ2-5): KAGVTQTPRYLIKTRGQQVTLSCSPISGHRSVSWYQQTPGQGLQFLFEYFSETQRNKGNFPGRFSGRQFSNSRSEMNVSTLELGDSALYLCASSFFKGQHLETQYFGPGTRLLVL.

The chain links TRBV12-3 or TRBV12-4 to TRBJ2-2. This CDR3 spans 12 amino acids. The CDR3 here is CASSFPRWELFF.

The chain recombines TRBV15 with TRBJ2-1. The CDR3 covers 14 residues. The germline CDR1 and CDR2 sequences are LNHNV and YYDKDF (reference sequence). The CDR3 protein is CATSRDRASIEQFF.

The chain carries TRBV5-1 and TRBJ2-7; TCRdb picks TRBD1, but there is no DNA to check that call. This CDR3 comprises 13 residues. Looked up from germline, CDR1 is SGHRS and CDR2 is YFSETQ. The CDR3 reads CASSQDRFYEQYF.

This chain uses TRBV20-1 with TRBJ1-5; the D call of TRBD1 rests on TCRdb alone, since no DNA is present to check it. The CDR3 totals 14 residues. From germline, CDR1 is DFQATT and CDR2 SNEGSKA (reference sequence). The CDR3 sequence is CSATRTDPNQPQHF.